The 2 T cell receptor beta chains below come from one sample, sequenced in a study of blood T cell repertoires in COVID-19. Sequencing was performed with immunoSEQ multiplex PCR; in TCRdb, only in-frame clones are kept and a portion is missing. This table holds approximately 280,000 clones, around 85% found once. The sample comprised peripheral blood. The receptors here all came from a human donor with COVID-19, enrolled during active disease. The donor label of this sample is uncertain.

The rearrangement joins TRBV4-2 to TRBJ2-1, with 14 bases identical to TRBD2. CDR1 and CDR2 (germline): LGHNA, YNFKEQ. The CDR3 length is 15 residues. V was pared by 4 bases and J by 10 bases, with 6 bases of the junction left unmatched. CDR3 coding DNA: TGTGCCAGCAGCCCGGGACTAGCGGGAGCGCGAGAGCAGTTCTTC. This gives the protein CASSPGLAGAREQFF.

The table lists this clone with a count of one. This chain joins TRBV19 and TRBJ1-2; 7 bases are shared with TRBD1. Germline lookup yields CDR1 LNHDA and CDR2 SQIVND (reference sequence). This CDR3 comprises 14 residues. Trimming removed 4 bases from V and 4 bases from J; junction bases left unmatched: 6. The CDR3 nucleotides read TGTGCCAGTAGTAAGGGCGGGACAGTCTATGGCTACACCTTC. This translates into CASSKGGTVYGYTF.